This is a list of T cell receptor beta chains from one sample in a study of shared clonotypes between healthy human individuals. Some clones are missing from TCRdb's copy, which holds only in-frame ones; the method was immunoSEQ multiplex PCR. The sample has some 2,000,000 clones, 95% seen once. Material for sequencing was naive CD4+ T cells sorted from blood. Every receptor here comes from a man aged 18-30 years in good health. Each CDR3 is given with its conserved first and last residue. A D gene is named only where the DNA matches it firmly. Where a row states a size, it is once, few, many or the class of an expanded clone; other rows omit it.

- | - | TRBJ2-3 | TRBV7-9 | TGTGCCAGCAGCCATGCGGGAACAGATACGCAGTATTTT | CASSHAGTDTQYF
- | once | TRBJ2-5 | TRBV5-1 | TGCGCCAGCGGCGAAGGGGGGCCTCAAGAGACCCAGTACTTC | CASGEGGPQETQYF
- | - | TRBJ2-3 | TRBV18 | TGTGCCAGCTCACCACTTCTGACAGATACGCAGTATTTT | CASSPLLTDTQYF
- | - | TRBJ2-1 | TRBV25-1 | TGTGCCAGCAGTGAAACGGTCCTCCGGGGAGGCAATGAGCAGTTCTTC | CASSETVLRGGNEQFF
- | - | TRBJ2-7 | TRBV5-6 | TGTGCCTTCTCCCACCGGCCCGATTCGATCCACGAGCAGTACTTC | CAFSHRPDSIHEQYF
- | - | TRBJ1-1 | TRBV10-3 | TGTGCCATCAGTGATTTGAACACTGAAGCTTTCTTT | CAISDLNTEAFF
- | - | TRBJ2-3 | TRBV7-6 | TGTGCCAGCAGCTTAGCGGTGGCGGGGCTAGCGAGCCCCACAGATACGCAGTATTTT | CASSLAVAGLASPTDTQYF
TRBD2 | - | TRBJ2-3 | TRBV23-1 | TGCGCCAGCAGTCAATTGACAGCGCGGGAGGGCCCTGGCACAGATACGCAGTATTTT | CASSQLTAREGPGTDTQYF
TRBD1 | - | TRBJ2-5 | TRBV6-6 | TGTGCCAGCGCCAAGACAGGGGACAACCAAGAGACCCAGTACTTC | CASAKTGDNQETQYF
TRBD2 | - | TRBJ2-1 | TRBV4-1 | TGCGCCAGCAGCCATCCCGGACTAGCGGGGGGGAATGAGCAGTTCTTC | CASSHPGLAGGNEQFF
TRBD1 | - | TRBJ2-7 | TRBV5-6 | TGTGCCAGCAGCCCTACCTTCCCACAGGGGAAGGTTTTCGACGAGCAGTACTTC | CASSPTFPQGKVFDEQYF
- | - | TRBJ2-7 | TRBV25-1 | TGTGCCAGCAGTGAATCCGGGACGCTGGGGGAGCAGTACTTC | CASSESGTLGEQYF
TRBD2 | - | TRBJ2-3 | TRBV18 | TGTGCCAGCTCATCTCGACTAGCGGGAGGCACAGATACGCAGTATTTT | CASSSRLAGGTDTQYF
- | - | TRBJ2-1 | TRBV25-1 | TGTGCCAGCAGTGAGAGTCTACTGTCGTACAATGAGCAGTTCTTC | CASSESLLSYNEQFF
TRBD2 | - | TRBJ2-2 | TRBV5-1 | TGCGCCAGCAGCGGGGGACTAGCGGGGCGGACCGGGGAGCTGTTTTTT | CASSGGLAGRTGELFF
- | - | TRBJ1-3 | TRBV5-4 | TGTGCCAGCAGCTCCGAAAGGTTCTCTGGAAACACCATATATTTT | CASSSERFSGNTIYF
- | - | TRBJ2-6 | TRBV30 | TGTGCCTGGAGTAGTTTATTCGGTGCAGCCACTGGGGCCAACGTCCTGACTTTC | CAWSSLFGAATGANVLTF
- | - | TRBJ1-1 | TRBV28 | TGTGCCAGCAGTTCATCTGTGAACACTGAAGCTTTCTTT | CASSSSVNTEAFF
- | - | TRBJ1-5 | TRBV28 | TGTGCCAGCAGTGAGACAGGTTTAGGTGGCAATCAGCCCCAGCATTTT | CASSETGLGGNQPQHF
- | - | TRBJ2-7 | TRBV12-5 | TGTGCTAGTGGTTGGACCTCCGGGACCGGTTCCTACGAGCAGTACTTC | CASGWTSGTGSYEQYF
- | - | TRBJ2-1 | TRBV9 | TGTGCCAGCAGCGTAGTGGAAAGCGGGTGGCAGTTCTTC | CASSVVESGWQFF
- | - | TRBJ2-3 | TRBV12-5 | TGTGCTAGTTGGGGTGCGACAGATACGCAGTATTTT | CASWGATDTQYF
- | - | TRBJ1-1 | TRBV10-3 | TGTGCCATCAGTGAGGGGGCCGGCACTGAAGCTTTCTTT | CAISEGAGTEAFF
- | - | TRBJ1-1 | TRBV7-9 | TGTGCCAGCAGCTTAGCTCAGAGGATGAACACTGAAGCTTTCTTT | CASSLAQRMNTEAFF
- | - | TRBJ1-2 | TRBV21-1 | TGTGCCAGCAGCAGGAGGGACAGGGGCTATGGCTACACCTTC | CASSRRDRGYGYTF
- | - | TRBJ1-2 | TRBV19 | TGTGCCAGTAGTATGGAAGCTACTACCAACTATGGCTACACCTTC | CASSMEATTNYGYTF
- | - | TRBJ2-4 | TRBV29-1 | TGCAGCGTTGTGAGCGGGCGACCTTCCAAAAACATTCAGTACTTC | CSVVSGRPSKNIQYF
- | - | TRBJ1-6 | TRBV25-1 | TGTGCCAGCAGTGAGTCCGTGGATTCACCCCTCCACTTT | CASSESVDSPLHF
- | - | TRBJ2-5 | TRBV4-1 | TGCGCCAGCAGCCGGGGGACCGGCCCCGACCAAGAGACCCAGTACTTC | CASSRGTGPDQETQYF
- | - | TRBJ2-1 | TRBV7-2 | TGTGCCAGCAGCTTAGAACTATACAATGAGCAGTTCTTC | CASSLELYNEQFF
TRBD2 | - | TRBJ2-3 | TRBV9 | TGTGCCAGCAGCGTAACTAGCGGTAGCACAGATACGCAGTATTTT | CASSVTSGSTDTQYF
TRBD2 | - | TRBJ2-7 | TRBV9 | TGTGCCAGCAGCGTAGCTCCCAGCGGGGGTTACGAGCAGTACTTC | CASSVAPSGGYEQYF
- | - | TRBJ1-1 | TRBV10-3 | TGTGCCATCGCGACTGACTTATGGAACACTGAAGCTTTCTTT | CAIATDLWNTEAFF
- | - | TRBJ2-2 | TRBV2 | TGTGCCAGCATTAGAACAGGTCCCACCGGGGAGCTGTTTTTT | CASIRTGPTGELFF
- | - | TRBJ2-6 | TRBV6-5 | TGTGCCAGCAGTCAAAGATCCTCTGGGGCCAACGTCCTGACTTTC | CASSQRSSGANVLTF
- | - | TRBJ1-2 | TRBV10-3 | TGTGCCATCAGTGAGAGCCCGGGCCCTGACTATGGCTACACCTTC | CAISESPGPDYGYTF
TRBD1 | - | TRBJ2-3 | TRBV18 | TGTGCCAGCTCACCACAACAGGGGGCTGATACGCAGTATTTT | CASSPQQGADTQYF
TRBD2 | - | TRBJ2-7 | TRBV28 | TGTGCCAGCGGTAGCGGGATCTACGAGCAGTACTTC | CASGSGIYEQYF
- | - | TRBJ1-2 | TRBV10-3 | TGTGCCATCAGTGGGGGGCGCGAAGATGGCTACACCTTC | CAISGGREDGYTF
- | - | TRBJ2-7 | TRBV6-1 | TGTGCCAGCAGTGACTGGCCCAGGGGTAGGAACGAGCAGTACTTC | CASSDWPRGRNEQYF
- | - | TRBJ1-3 | TRBV19 | TGTGCCAGTAGTCAAGAAGGAAACACCATATATTTT | CASSQEGNTIYF
- | - | TRBJ1-4 | TRBV7-8 | TGTGCCAGCAGCTTGGCTCAGTCTCTCGGGGAAAAACTGTTTTTT | CASSLAQSLGEKLFF
- | - | TRBJ2-7 | TRBV19 | TGTGCCAGTAGTATAGGTTCAGCGGAGACCTACGAGCAGTACTTC | CASSIGSAETYEQYF
- | - | TRBJ2-7 | TRBV6-5 | TGTGCCAGCAGACCCCAGGGACAAAGAAACGAGCAGTACTTC | CASRPQGQRNEQYF
- | - | TRBJ2-7 | TRBV11-2 | TGTGCCAGCAGCTTCGGGCGGGGCCCCGTGGACGAGCAGTACTTC | CASSFGRGPVDEQYF
- | - | TRBJ2-7 | TRBV10-3 | TGTGCCATCAGTGCGGGTGCGGACCGCTCCTACGAGCAGTACTTC | CAISAGADRSYEQYF